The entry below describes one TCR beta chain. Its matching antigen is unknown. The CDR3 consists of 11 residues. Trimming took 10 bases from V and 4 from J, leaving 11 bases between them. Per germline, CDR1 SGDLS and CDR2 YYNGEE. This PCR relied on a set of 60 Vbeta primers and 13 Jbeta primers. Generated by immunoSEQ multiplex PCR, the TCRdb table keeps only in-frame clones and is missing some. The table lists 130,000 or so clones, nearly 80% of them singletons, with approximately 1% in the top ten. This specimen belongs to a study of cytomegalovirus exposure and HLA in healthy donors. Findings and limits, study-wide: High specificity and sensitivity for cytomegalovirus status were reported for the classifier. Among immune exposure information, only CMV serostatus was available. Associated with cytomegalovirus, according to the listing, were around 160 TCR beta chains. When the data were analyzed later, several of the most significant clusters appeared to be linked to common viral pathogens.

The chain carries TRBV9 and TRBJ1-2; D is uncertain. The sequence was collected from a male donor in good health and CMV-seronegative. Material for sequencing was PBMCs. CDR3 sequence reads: CASGSLYGYTF. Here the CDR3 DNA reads TGTGCCTCAGGCAGTCTCTATGGCTACACCTTC.